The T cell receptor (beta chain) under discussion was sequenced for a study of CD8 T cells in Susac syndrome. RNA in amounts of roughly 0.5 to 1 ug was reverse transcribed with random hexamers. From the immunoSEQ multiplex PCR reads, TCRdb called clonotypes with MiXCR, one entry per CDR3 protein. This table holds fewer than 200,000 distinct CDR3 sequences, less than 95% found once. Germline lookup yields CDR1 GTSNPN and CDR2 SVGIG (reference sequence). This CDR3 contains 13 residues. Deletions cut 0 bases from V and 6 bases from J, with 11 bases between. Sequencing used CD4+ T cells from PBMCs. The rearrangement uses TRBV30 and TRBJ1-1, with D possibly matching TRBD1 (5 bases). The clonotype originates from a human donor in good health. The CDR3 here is CAWSVSGNAEAFF. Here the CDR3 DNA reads TGTGCCTGGAGTGTATCAGGGAATGCTGAAGCTTTCTTT.